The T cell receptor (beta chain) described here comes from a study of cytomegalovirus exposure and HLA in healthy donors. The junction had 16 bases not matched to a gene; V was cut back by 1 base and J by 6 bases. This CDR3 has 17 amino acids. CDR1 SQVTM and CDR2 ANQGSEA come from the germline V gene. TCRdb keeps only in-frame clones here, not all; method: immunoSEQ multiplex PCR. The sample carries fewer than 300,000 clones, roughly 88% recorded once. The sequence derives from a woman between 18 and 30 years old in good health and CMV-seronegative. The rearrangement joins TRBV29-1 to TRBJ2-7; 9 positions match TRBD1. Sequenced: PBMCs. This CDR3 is CSVEGGQGSNLWGEQYF. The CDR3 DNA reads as TGCAGCGTTGAAGGGGGACAGGGAAGCAATTTGTGGGGCGAGCAGTACTTC.